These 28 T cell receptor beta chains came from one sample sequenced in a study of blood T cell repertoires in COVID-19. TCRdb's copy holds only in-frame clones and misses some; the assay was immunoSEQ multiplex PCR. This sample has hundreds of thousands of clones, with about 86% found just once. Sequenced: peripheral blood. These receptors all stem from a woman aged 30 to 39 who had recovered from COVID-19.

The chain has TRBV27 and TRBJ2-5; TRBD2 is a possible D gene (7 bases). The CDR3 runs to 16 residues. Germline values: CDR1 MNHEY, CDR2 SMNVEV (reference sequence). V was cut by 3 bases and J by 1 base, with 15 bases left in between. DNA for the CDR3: TGTGCCAGCAGTTTTTTGGCGGGGGCCCTCCAAGAGACCCAGTACTTC. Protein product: CASSFLAGALQETQYF.

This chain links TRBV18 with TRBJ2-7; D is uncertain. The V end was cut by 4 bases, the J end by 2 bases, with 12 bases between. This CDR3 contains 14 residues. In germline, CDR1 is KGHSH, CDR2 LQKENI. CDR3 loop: CASSRSREPYEQYF. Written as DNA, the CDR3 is TGTGCCAGCTCACGGAGCCGAGAACCCTACGAGCAGTACTTC.

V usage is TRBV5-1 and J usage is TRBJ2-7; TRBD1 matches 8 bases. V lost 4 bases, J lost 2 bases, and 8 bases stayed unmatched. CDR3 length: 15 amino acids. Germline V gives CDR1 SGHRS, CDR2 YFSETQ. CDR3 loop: CASSTGQGETYEQYF. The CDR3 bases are TGCGCCAGCAGCACCGGACAGGGAGAAACCTACGAGCAGTACTTC.

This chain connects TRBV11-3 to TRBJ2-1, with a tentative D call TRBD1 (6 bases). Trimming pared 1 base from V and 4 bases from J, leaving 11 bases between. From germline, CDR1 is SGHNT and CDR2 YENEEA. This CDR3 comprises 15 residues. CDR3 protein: CASSLGQANYNEQFF. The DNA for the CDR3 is TGTGCCAGCAGCTTAGGACAGGCAAATTACAATGAGCAGTTCTTC.

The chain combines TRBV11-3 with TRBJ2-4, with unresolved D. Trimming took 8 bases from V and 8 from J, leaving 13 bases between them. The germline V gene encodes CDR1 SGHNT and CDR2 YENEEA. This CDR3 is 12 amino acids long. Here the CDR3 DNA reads TGTGCCAGCTCCGATTTCGGTGACATTCAGTACTTC. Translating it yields CASSDFGDIQYF. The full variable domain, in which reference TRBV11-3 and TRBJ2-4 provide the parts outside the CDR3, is EAGVVQSPRYKIIEKKQPVAFWCNPISGHNTLYWYLQNLGQGPELLIRYENEEAVDDSQLPKDRFSAERLKGVDSTLKIQPAELGDSAVYLCASSDFGDIQYFGAGTRLSVL.

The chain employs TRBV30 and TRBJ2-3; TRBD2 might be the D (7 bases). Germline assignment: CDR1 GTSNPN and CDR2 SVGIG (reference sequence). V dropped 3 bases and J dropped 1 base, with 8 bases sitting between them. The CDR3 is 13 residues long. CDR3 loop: CAWSGGRTDTQYF. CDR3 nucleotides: TGTGCCTGGAGCGGGGGGCGCACAGATACGCAGTATTTT.

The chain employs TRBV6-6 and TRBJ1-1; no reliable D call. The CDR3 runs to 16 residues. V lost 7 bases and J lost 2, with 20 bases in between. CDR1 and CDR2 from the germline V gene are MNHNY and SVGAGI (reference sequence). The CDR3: CASTQNPGELNTEAFF. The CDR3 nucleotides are TGTGCCAGCACCCAAAACCCGGGAGAACTTAACACTGAAGCTTTCTTT.

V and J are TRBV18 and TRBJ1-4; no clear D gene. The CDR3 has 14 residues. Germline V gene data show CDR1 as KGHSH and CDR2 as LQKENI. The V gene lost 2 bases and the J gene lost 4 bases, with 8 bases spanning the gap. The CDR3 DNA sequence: TGTGCCAGCTCACCAATCCCGGGTAATGAAAAACTGTTTTTT. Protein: CASSPIPGNEKLFF.

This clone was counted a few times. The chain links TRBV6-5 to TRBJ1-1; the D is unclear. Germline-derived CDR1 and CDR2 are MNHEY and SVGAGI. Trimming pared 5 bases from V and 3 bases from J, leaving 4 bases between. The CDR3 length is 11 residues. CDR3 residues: CASSRDTEAFF. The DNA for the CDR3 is TGTGCCAGCAGTCGGGACACTGAAGCTTTCTTT.

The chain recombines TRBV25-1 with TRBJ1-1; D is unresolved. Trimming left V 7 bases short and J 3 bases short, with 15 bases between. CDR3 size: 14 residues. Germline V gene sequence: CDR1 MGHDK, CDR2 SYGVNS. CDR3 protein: CASTSSSGDTEAFF. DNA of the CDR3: TGTGCCAGCACCTCTAGTTCGGGAGACACTGAAGCTTTCTTT.

CDR3 nucleotide sequence: TGTGCCGGAGCGGCGGTGGTAGAGACCCAGTACTTC. It specifies CAGAAVVETQYF. The V gene is TRBV2, the J gene TRBJ2-5, with a tentative D call TRBD2 (5 bases). The germline gives CDR1 SNHLY, CDR2 FYNNEI. V was trimmed by 11 bases and J by 4 bases, leaving 14 bases between them. CDR3 length: 12 residues.

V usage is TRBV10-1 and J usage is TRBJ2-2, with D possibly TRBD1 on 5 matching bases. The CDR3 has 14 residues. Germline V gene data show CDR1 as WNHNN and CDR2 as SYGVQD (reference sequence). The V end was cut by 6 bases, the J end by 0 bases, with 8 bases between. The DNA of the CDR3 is TGCGCCAGCAGAGAGACAGCGAACACCGGGGAGCTGTTTTTT. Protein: CASRETANTGELFF.

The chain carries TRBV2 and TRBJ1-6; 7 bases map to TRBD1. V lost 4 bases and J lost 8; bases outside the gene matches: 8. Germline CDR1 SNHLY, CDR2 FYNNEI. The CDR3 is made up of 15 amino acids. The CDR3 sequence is CASSVGQTLDSPLHF. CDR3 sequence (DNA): TGTGCCAGCAGTGTGGGACAGACGCTCGATTCACCCCTCCACTTT.

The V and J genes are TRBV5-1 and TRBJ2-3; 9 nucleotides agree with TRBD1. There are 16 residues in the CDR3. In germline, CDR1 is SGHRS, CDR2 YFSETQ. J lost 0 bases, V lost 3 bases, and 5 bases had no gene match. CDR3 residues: CASSWGDRASTDTQYF. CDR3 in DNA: TGCGCCAGCAGCTGGGGGGACAGGGCAAGCACAGATACGCAGTATTTT.

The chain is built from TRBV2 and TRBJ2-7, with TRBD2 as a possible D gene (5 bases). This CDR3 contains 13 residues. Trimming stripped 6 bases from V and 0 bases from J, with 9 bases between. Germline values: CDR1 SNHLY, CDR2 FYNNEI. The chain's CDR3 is CASSRGYSYEQYF. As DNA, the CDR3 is TGTGCCAGCAGCCGGGGATACTCCTACGAGCAGTACTTC.

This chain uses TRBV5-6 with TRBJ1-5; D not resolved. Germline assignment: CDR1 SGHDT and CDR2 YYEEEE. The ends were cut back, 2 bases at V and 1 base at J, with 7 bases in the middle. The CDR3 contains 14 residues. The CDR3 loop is CASSLLQSNQPQHF. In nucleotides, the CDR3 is TGTGCCAGCAGCTTACTACAAAGCAATCAGCCCCAGCATTTT. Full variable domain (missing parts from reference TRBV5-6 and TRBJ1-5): DAGVTQSPTHLIKTRGQQVTLRCSPKSGHDTVSWYQQALGQGPQFIFQYYEEEERQRGNFPDRFSGHQFPNYSSELNVNALLLGDSALYLCASSLLQSNQPQHFGDGTRLSIL.

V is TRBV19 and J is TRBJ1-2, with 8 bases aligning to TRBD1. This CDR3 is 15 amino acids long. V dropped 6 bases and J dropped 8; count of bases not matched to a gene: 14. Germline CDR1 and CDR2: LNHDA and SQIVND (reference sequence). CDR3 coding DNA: TGTGCCAGTAGGATTGGTGCCAGGGGGCTCAGCGGCTACACCTTC. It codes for CASRIGARGLSGYTF.

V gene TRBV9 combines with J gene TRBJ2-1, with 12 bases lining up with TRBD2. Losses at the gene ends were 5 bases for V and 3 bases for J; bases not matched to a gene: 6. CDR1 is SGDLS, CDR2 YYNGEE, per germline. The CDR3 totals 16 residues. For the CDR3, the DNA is TGTGCCAGCAGTCTAGGGACTAGCGGGTTCTACAATGAGCAGTTCTTC. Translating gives CASSLGTSGFYNEQFF.

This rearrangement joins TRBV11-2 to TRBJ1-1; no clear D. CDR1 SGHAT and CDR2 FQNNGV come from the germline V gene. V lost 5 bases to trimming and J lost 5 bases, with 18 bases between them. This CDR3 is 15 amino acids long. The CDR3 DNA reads TGTGCCAGCAGCCTGACGTTTGGGCGAGGGACTGAAGCTTTCTTT. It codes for CASSLTFGRGTEAFF.

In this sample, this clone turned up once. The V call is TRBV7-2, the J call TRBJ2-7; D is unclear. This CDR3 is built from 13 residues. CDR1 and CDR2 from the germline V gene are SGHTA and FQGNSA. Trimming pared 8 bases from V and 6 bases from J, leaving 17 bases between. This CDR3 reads CASGKGATVEQYF. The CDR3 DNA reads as TGTGCCAGCGGAAAAGGAGCTACGGTCGAGCAGTACTTC.

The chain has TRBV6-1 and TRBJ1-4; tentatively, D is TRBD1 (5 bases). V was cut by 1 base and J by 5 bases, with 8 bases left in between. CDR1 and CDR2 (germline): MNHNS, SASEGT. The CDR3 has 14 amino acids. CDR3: CASSEGGGNEKLFF. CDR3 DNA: TGTGCCAGCAGTGAAGGGGGGGGGAATGAAAAACTGTTTTTT.

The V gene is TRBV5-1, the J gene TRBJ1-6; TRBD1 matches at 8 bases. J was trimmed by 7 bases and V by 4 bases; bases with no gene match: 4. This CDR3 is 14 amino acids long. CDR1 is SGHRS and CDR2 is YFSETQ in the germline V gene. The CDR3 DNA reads TGCGCCAGCAGCCGGGACAGGCAAAATTCACCCCTCCACTTT. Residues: CASSRDRQNSPLHF.

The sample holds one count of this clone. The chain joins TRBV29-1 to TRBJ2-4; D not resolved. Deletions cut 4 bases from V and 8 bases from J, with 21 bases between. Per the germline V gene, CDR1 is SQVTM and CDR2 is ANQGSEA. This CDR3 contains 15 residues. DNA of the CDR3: TGCAGCGTTGGGGTAGGAGTTCACGCCCCGGACATTCAGTACTTC. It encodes CSVGVGVHAPDIQYF.

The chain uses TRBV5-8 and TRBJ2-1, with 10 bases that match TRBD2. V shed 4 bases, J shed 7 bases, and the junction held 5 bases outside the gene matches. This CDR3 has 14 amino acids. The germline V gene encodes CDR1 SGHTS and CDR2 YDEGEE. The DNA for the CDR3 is TGTGCCAGCAGCGGAGGACTAGCGGATAATGAGCAGTTCTTC. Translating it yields CASSGGLADNEQFF.

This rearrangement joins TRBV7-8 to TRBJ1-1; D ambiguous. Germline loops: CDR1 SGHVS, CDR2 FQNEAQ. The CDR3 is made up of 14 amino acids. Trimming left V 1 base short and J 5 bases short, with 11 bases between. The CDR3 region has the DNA TGTGCCAGCAGCTTAGAGTTGGCCGGGACTGAAGCTTTCTTT. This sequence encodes CASSLELAGTEAFF.

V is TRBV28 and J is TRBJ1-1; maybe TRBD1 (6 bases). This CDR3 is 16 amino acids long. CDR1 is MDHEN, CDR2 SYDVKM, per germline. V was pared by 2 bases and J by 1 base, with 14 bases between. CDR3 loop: CASSLMLVQGNTEAFF. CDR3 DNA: TGTGCCAGCAGTTTAATGTTAGTACAGGGGAACACTGAAGCTTTCTTT.

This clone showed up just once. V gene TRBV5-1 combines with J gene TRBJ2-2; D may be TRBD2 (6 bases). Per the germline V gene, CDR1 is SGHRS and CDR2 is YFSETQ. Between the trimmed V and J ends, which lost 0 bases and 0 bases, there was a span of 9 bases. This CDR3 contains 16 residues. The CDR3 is CASSLAPGANTGELFF. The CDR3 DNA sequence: TGCGCCAGCAGCTTGGCCCCGGGGGCGAACACCGGGGAGCTGTTTTTT.

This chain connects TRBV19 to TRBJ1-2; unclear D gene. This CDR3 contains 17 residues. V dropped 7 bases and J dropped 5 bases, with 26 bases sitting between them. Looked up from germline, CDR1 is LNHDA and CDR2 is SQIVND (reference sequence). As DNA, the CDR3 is TGTGCCAGTACCGACGAGAGGGATCCCGGCCCTCTTTATGGCTACACCTTC. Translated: CASTDERDPGPLYGYTF. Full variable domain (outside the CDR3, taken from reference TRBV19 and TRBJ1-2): DGGITQSPKYLFRKEGQNVTLSCEQNLNHDAMYWYRQDPGQGLRLIYYSQIVNDFQKGDIAEGYSVSREKKESFPLTVTSAQKNPTAFYLCASTDERDPGPLYGYTFGSGTRLTVV.